This TCR beta chain stems from a study of shared clonotypes between healthy human individuals. Study-wide background: CD4 naive cells filled three plates per donor, CD4 memory three, CD8 naive two and CD8 memory one. Study conclusions and caveats: Generally, naive subsets came out with larger estimated richness than memory subsets. Few donors limited the genetic and exposure-history diversity represented.

This CDR3 spans 13 amino acids. The V gene lost 5 bases and the J gene lost 0 bases, with 8 bases spanning the gap. Germline lookup yields CDR1 SGHVS and CDR2 FNYEAQ. Remarks on this clone: Its antigen remains unknown.

This was a deep-level run. Assay used: immunoSEQ multiplex PCR; TCRdb lists only in-frame clones, some missing. The top ten hold roughly 1.7% of the sample, which has about 2.1 million clones, around 95% seen once. Naive CD8 cells were CD45RO-negative, positively selected for CCR7, excluding terminally differentiated effector memory CD45RA+ cells. The sequence derives from a man aged 18 to 29 in good health. Some clones in this sample may be carry-over from other donors' samples. The chain has TRBV7-6 and TRBJ2-7, with a possible D match to TRBD2 (5 bases). The sample taken for sequencing was naive CD8+ T cells from PBMCs. CDR3 nucleotides: TGTGCCAGCAGCCCTGCGGGCTCCTACGAGCAGTACTTC. Translating it yields CASSPAGSYEQYF.